This T cell receptor (beta chain) emerged from a study of OX40 agonist ivuxolimab in advanced cancers. TCRdb's copy holds only in-frame clones and misses some; the assay was immunoSEQ multiplex PCR. This table holds more than 10,000 clones, about 69% found once. CDR3 length equals 14 residues. With V trimmed by 5 bases and J by 0 bases, 3 bases remained unmatched. CDR1 is MNHEY and CDR2 is SVGAGI in the germline V gene. The J gene is TRBJ1-1, the V gene TRBV6-5, with 7 bases that match TRBD1. The sample in question was CD4+ or CD8+ T cells sorted from blood, obtained in a trial of the OX40 agonist ivuxolimab. The receptor was derived from an adult with an advanced solid tumor such as melanoma, head and neck, liver or kidney cancer. CDR3 amino acids: CASSGQVLNTEAFF. DNA of the CDR3: TGTGCCAGCAGTGGACAGGTATTGAACACTGAAGCTTTCTTT.